This T cell receptor (beta chain) was retrieved from a study of response to subunit inactivated influenza vaccine. TCRdb recomputed calls from the RT-PCR reads with MiXCR, one row per CDR3 protein. Here the sample spans approximately 500,000 distinct CDR3 sequences, approximately 12% being singletons. Ten or more counts support this clonotype. J was trimmed by 7 bases and V by 4 bases; bases with no gene match: 9. This CDR3 is built from 14 residues. CDR1 is SGHRS and CDR2 is YFSETQ in the germline V gene. The TCR was taken from a man in his forties or fifties who received an inactivated influenza vaccine. Sequences were derived from PBMCs from blood, sampled about 40 days after vaccination. This chain joins TRBV5-1 and TRBJ2-7, with 9 bases aligning to TRBD1. The CDR3 sequence: CASSPVGQGREQYF. CDR3 bases: TGCGCCAGCAGCCCTGTCGGACAGGGGAGAGAGCAGTACTTC.